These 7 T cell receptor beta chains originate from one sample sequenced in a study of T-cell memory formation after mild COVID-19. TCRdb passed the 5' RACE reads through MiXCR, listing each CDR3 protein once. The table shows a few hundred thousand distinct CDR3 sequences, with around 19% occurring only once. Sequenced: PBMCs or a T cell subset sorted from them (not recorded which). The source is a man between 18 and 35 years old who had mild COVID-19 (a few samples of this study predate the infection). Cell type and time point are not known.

CDR3 sequence reads: CASSRDRDDEKLFF. The CDR3 nucleotides are TGTGCCAGCAGCAGAGACAGGGATGATGAAAAACTGTTTTTT. The gene calls are TRBV2 and TRBJ1-4, with TRBD1 matching over 7 bases. Trimming cost V 6 bases and J 6 bases; bases outside gene matches: 7. Germline CDR1 is SNHLY and CDR2 is FYNNEI. The CDR3 totals 14 residues.

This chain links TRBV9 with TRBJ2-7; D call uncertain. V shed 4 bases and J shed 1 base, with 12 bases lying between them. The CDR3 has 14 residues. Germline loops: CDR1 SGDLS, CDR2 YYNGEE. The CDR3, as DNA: TGTGCCAGCAGCCCACAACGTGGTTCCTACGAGCAGTACTTC. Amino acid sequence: CASSPQRGSYEQYF. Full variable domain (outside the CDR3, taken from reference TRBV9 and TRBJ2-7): DSGVTQTPKHLITATGQRVTLRCSPRSGDLSVYWYQQSLDQGLQFLIQYYNGEERAKGNILERFSAQQFPDLHSELNLSSLELGDSALYFCASSPQRGSYEQYFGPGTRLTVT.

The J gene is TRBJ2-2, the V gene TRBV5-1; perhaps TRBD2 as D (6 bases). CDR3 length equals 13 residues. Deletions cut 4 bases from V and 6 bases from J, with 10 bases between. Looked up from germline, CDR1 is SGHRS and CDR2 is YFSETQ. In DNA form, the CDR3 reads TGCGCCAGCAGCGGGGAGGCAGCCGGGGAGCTGTTTTTT. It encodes CASSGEAAGELFF.

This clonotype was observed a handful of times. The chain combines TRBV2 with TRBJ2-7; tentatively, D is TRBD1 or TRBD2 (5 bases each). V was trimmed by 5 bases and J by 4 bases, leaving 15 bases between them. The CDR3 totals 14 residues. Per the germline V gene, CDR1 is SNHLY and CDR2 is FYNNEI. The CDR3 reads CASSPGRGQYEQYF. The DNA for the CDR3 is TGTGCCAGCAGTCCGGGCCGGGGCCAATACGAGCAGTACTTC.

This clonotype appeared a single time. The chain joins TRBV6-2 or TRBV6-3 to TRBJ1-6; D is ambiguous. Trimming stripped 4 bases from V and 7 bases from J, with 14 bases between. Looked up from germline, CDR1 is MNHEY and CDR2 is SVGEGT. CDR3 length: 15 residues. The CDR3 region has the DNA TGTGCCAGCAGTTTGGCAGTACGAGAGAATTCACCCCTCCACTTT. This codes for CASSLAVRENSPLHF.

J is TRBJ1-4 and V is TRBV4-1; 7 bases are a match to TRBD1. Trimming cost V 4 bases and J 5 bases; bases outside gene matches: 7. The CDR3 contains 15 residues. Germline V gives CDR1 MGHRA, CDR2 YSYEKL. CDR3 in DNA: TGCGCCAGCAGCCGAGGACAGGTCGGGAATGAAAAACTGTTTTTT. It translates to CASSRGQVGNEKLFF.

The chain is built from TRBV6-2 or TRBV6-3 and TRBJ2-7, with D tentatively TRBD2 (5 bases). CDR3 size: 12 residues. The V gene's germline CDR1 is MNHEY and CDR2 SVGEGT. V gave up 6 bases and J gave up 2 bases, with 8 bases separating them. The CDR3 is CASSRDTYEQYV. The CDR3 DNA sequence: TGTGCCAGCAGCCGGGATACCTACGAGCAGTACGTC.